These 20 T cell receptor beta chains share one sample of origin, sequenced in a study of blood T cell repertoires in COVID-19. Data came from immunoSEQ multiplex PCR; TCRdb stores just in-frame clones and leaves some out. Here the sample spans fewer than 250,000 clones, 84% being singletons. Sequencing was performed on peripheral blood. The receptors shown here come from a woman in her seventies with active or convalescent COVID-19.

This clone appeared a single time. The chain is built from TRBV10-3 and TRBJ2-1; D may be TRBD1 (5 bases). V lost 4 bases and J lost 2, with 12 bases in between. Germline V gene lookup returns CDR1 ENHRY and CDR2 SYGVKD. CDR3 size: 15 residues. The chain's CDR3 is CAISALGATYNEQFF. CDR3 coding DNA: TGTGCCATCAGTGCTCTAGGGGCCACCTACAATGAGCAGTTCTTC.

In DNA form, the CDR3 reads TGTGCCAGCAGTCAAGGGACAGGATGGAACACCGGGGAGCTGTTTTTT. Amino acids: CASSQGTGWNTGELFF. The chain joins TRBV6-6 to TRBJ2-2; TRBD1 matches 8 bases. Losses at the gene ends were 5 bases for V and 1 base for J; bases not matched to a gene: 6. CDR1 is MNHNY and CDR2 is SVGAGI in the germline V gene (reference sequence). This CDR3 contains 16 residues.

The chain employs TRBV4-1 and TRBJ1-5; D unresolved. Germline loops: CDR1 MGHRA, CDR2 YSYEKL. V shed 1 base and J shed 4 bases, with 5 bases lying between them. The CDR3 extends over 13 amino acids. This chain's CDR3 is CASSQGENQPQHF. CDR3 DNA sequence: TGCGCCAGCAGCCAAGGCGAAAATCAGCCCCAGCATTTT.

The chain carries TRBV19 and TRBJ2-7, with 9 bases aligning to TRBD2. The germline CDR1 and CDR2 sequences are LNHDA and SQIVND (reference sequence). This CDR3 has 14 residues. J gave up 3 bases and V 3 bases, and 3 bases lay outside the gene matches. CDR3 loop: CASSMGLAGYEQYF. CDR3 nucleotides: TGTGCCAGTAGTATGGGACTAGCAGGCTACGAGCAGTACTTC. Together with reference TRBV19 and TRBJ2-7, the CDR3 gives the full variable domain: DGGITQSPKYLFRKEGQNVTLSCEQNLNHDAMYWYRQDPGQGLRLIYYSQIVNDFQKGDIAEGYSVSREKKESFPLTVTSAQKNPTAFYLCASSMGLAGYEQYFGPGTRLTVT.

The chain carries TRBV27 and TRBJ2-2; 8 nucleotides match TRBD2. Trimming took 8 bases from V and 6 from J; bases not matched to a gene: 11. Germline V gene sequence: CDR1 MNHEY, CDR2 SMNVEV (reference sequence). This CDR3 is 15 amino acids long. In nucleotides, the CDR3 is TGTGCCAGCGCCTCGGGACTAGTTACGTCCGGGGAGCTGTTTTTT. Protein product: CASASGLVTSGELFF.

V usage is TRBV11-2 and J usage is TRBJ2-7; TRBD2 is a possible D gene (5 bases). The V end lost 4 bases, the J end lost 5 bases, and 18 bases lay between the germline ends. CDR1 is SGHAT and CDR2 is FQNNGV in the germline V gene. CDR3 size: 15 residues. The CDR3 DNA follows: TGTGCCAGCAGCTCCGGAGGCCGCTCTCGGGACGAGCAGTACTTC. Residues: CASSSGGRSRDEQYF.

J is TRBJ2-1 and V is TRBV13; 11 nucleotides match TRBD1. V was clipped by 2 bases and J by 6 bases; unmatched bases: 6. From germline, CDR1 is PRHDT and CDR2 FYEKMQ (reference sequence). The CDR3 is 16 residues long. The CDR3 DNA follows: TGTGCCAGCAGCTTATTAGTTGGGACAGGGGGCAATGAGCAGTTCTTC. It translates to CASSLLVGTGGNEQFF.

The J gene is TRBJ2-3, the V gene TRBV3-1 (or the pseudogene TRBV3-2); TRBD2 matches at 12 bases. This CDR3 is 17 amino acids long. From germline, CDR1 is LGHDT and CDR2 YNNKEL (reference sequence). V dropped 1 base and J dropped 8; count of bases not matched to a gene: 10. CDR3 sequence (DNA): TGTGCCAGCAGCCAAGCTAGCGGGAGGGCCTCGGGTAGTACGCAGTATTTT. Amino acid sequence: CASSQASGRASGSTQYF.

The chain is built from TRBV4-1 and TRBJ1-5; D gene uncertain. In germline, CDR1 is MGHRA, CDR2 YSYEKL. CDR3 length: 14 residues. Trimming took 5 bases from V and 9 from J, leaving 17 bases between them. Written as DNA, the CDR3 is TGCGCCAGCAGCTTTCGACTCCTATCGTCGCCCCAGCATTTT. This gives the protein CASSFRLLSSPQHF.

This chain uses TRBV13 with TRBJ2-5, with 9 bases that match TRBD2. Germline V gives CDR1 PRHDT, CDR2 FYEKMQ (reference sequence). This CDR3 is built from 17 residues. Trimming cost V 2 bases and J 4 bases; bases outside gene matches: 11. CDR3 bases: TGTGCCAGCAGCTTAAAAAATTTAGCGGGAGCGCGAGAGACCCAGTACTTC. This gives the protein CASSLKNLAGARETQYF.

This sequence joins TRBV18 and TRBJ2-4; no clear D. The CDR3 has 15 amino acids. The V gene's germline CDR1 is KGHSH and CDR2 LQKENI. V was trimmed by 0 bases and J by 2 bases, leaving 8 bases between them. The CDR3 loop reads CASSPPNRPKNIQYF. The DNA for the CDR3 is TGTGCCAGCTCACCACCGAACAGACCCAAAAACATTCAGTACTTC.

In this sample, this clone turned up once. CDR3 residues: CSVGAGQETQYF. CDR3 nucleotide sequence: TGCAGCGTTGGGGCGGGGCAAGAGACCCAGTACTTC. This chain joins TRBV29-1 and TRBJ2-5; possible D gene TRBD2, 6 bases. CDR3 length equals 12 residues. Trimming removed 4 bases from V and 2 bases from J, with 8 bases in between. Germline CDR1 reads SQVTM; CDR2 reads ANQGSEA.

The chain combines TRBV4-1 with TRBJ2-7; a possible D gene is TRBD1 (6 bases). Trimming cost V 4 bases and J 3 bases, with 16 bases left between them. The CDR3 extends over 15 amino acids. In germline, CDR1 is MGHRA, CDR2 YSYEKL. For the CDR3, the DNA is TGCGCCAGCAGCCCTCAAGGGACATCGGGCTACGAGCAGTACTTC. It codes for CASSPQGTSGYEQYF.

V is TRBV4-1 and J is TRBJ2-7; D not certain. CDR3 size: 13 residues. Germline loops: CDR1 MGHRA, CDR2 YSYEKL. Trimming cost V 4 bases and J 4 bases, with 11 bases left between them. The CDR3 nucleotides are TGCGCCAGCAGCCTAGATCTGTCGTACGAGCAGTACTTC. Translation: CASSLDLSYEQYF.

V and J are TRBV28 and TRBJ1-2; 9 nucleotides match TRBD1. With 10 bases clipped from V and 8 bases from J, the junction kept 11 bases outside the gene matches. CDR3 length: 13 amino acids. Per the germline V gene, CDR1 is MDHEN and CDR2 is SYDVKM. The CDR3 sequence: CATGLGDRAGYTF. The CDR3 DNA is TGTGCCACCGGTTTGGGGGACAGGGCGGGCTACACCTTC.

The DNA of the CDR3 is TGTGCCACCAGTGATTCGGGTACTCAGCCCCAGCATTTT. Its protein is CATSDSGTQPQHF. The V gene is TRBV24-1, the J gene TRBJ1-5; D uncertain. Trimming shortened V by 2 bases and J by 6 bases, and 7 bases separated the two germline ends. This CDR3 has 13 residues. Looked up from germline, CDR1 is KGHDR and CDR2 is SFDVKD.

The J gene is TRBJ1-5, the V gene TRBV7-2; a weak D match, TRBD1 (6 bases). Trimming pared 2 bases from V and 6 bases from J, leaving 8 bases between. The germline CDR1 and CDR2 sequences are SGHTA and FQGNSA. The CDR3 sequence is 13 residues long. The CDR3 spells CASSLRGGQPQHF. The CDR3 bases are TGTGCCAGCAGCTTAAGAGGGGGTCAGCCCCAGCATTTT.

V gene TRBV25-1 combines with J gene TRBJ2-7; 8 nucleotides agree with TRBD2. Germline values: CDR1 MGHDK, CDR2 SYGVNS. The CDR3 contains 15 residues. Losses at the gene ends were 3 bases for V and 3 bases for J; bases not matched to a gene: 7. CDR3 region: CASSDGTRIVYEQYF. The CDR3 DNA reads TGTGCCAGCAGTGACGGGACTAGGATTGTCTACGAGCAGTACTTC.

The chain uses TRBV25-1 and TRBJ1-6; 8 positions match TRBD1. Germline trimming cut 4 bases from V and 10 bases from J; bases unmatched to any gene: 6. Looked up from germline, CDR1 is MGHDK and CDR2 is SYGVNS. The CDR3 length is 14 residues. For the CDR3, the DNA is TGTGCCAGCAGTGGGGACAGGTGGGGATCACCCCTCCACTTT. It translates to CASSGDRWGSPLHF.

This clone came up once. The chain links TRBV27 to TRBJ1-5; D is ambiguous. Per germline, CDR1 MNHEY and CDR2 SMNVEV (reference sequence). V shed 4 bases and J shed 5 bases, with 9 bases lying between them. This CDR3 has 13 residues. CDR3 DNA: TGTGCCAGCAGTTCGTGGAGTGATCAGCCCCAGCATTTT. This encodes CASSSWSDQPQHF.